The rows below give T cell receptor beta chains drawn from one sample of a study of T cell responses to AZD1222 COVID-19 vaccine. Some clones are missing from TCRdb's copy, which holds only in-frame ones; the method was immunoSEQ multiplex PCR. The sample lists some 110,000 clones, more than 70% occurring once. Source: peripheral blood, taken 28 days after the second AZD1222 dose. The receptors stem from an adult who received the AZD1222 COVID-19 vaccine. Each CDR3 is given with its conserved first and last residue.

J gene: TRBJ1-2; V gene: TRBV4-1; CDR3 protein: CASSQFWGGDGYTF
J gene: TRBJ1-1; V gene: TRBV7-3; CDR3 protein: CASSLSRNTEAFF
J gene: TRBJ2-3; V gene: TRBV7-9; CDR3 protein: CASSLVGDTQYF
J gene: TRBJ2-3; V gene: TRBV7-2; CDR3 protein: CASSRDYLSTDTQYF
J gene: TRBJ2-2; V gene: TRBV18; CDR3 protein: CASSPIMAGANTGELFF
J gene: TRBJ2-3; V gene: TRBV6-4; CDR3 protein: CASSDPSGGRDTQYF
J gene: TRBJ1-1; V gene: TRBV19; CDR3 protein: CASQPQGNTEAFF
J gene: TRBJ2-7; V gene: TRBV19; CDR3 protein: CASSFGQGRGYEQYF
J gene: TRBJ1-6; V gene: TRBV6-1; CDR3 protein: CASSAGVFGSNSPLHF
J gene: TRBJ1-1; V gene: TRBV5-1; CDR3 protein: CASSLVGVGNTEAFF
J gene: TRBJ2-5; V gene: TRBV5-1; CDR3 protein: CASTWGPQETQYF
J gene: TRBJ2-2; V gene: TRBV12-3/TRBV12-4; CDR3 protein: CASSSGAGELFF
J gene: TRBJ1-2; V gene: TRBV6-5; CDR3 protein: CAIRDRGNYGYTF
J gene: TRBJ2-3; V gene: TRBV7-9; CDR3 protein: CASSSRDRYSTQYF
J gene: TRBJ2-2; V gene: TRBV7-9; CDR3 protein: CASSLGQGSTGELFF
J gene: TRBJ1-6; V gene: TRBV30; CDR3 protein: CAWSVSTVGHF
J gene: TRBJ1-2; V gene: TRBV6-1; CDR3 protein: CASSEAVGAANYGYTF
J gene: TRBJ1-5; V gene: TRBV19; CDR3 protein: CASSIRRGNQPQHF
J gene: TRBJ1-5; V gene: TRBV19; CDR3 protein: CASTERQGGNQPQHF
J gene: TRBJ1-3; V gene: TRBV5-1; CDR3 protein: CASSLIGGESGNTIYF
J gene: TRBJ1-6; V gene: TRBV10-1; CDR3 protein: CASSSGQGRSPLHF
J gene: TRBJ1-1; V gene: TRBV6-6; CDR3 protein: CASSPRGSRENTEAFF
J gene: TRBJ2-7; V gene: TRBV5-4; CDR3 protein: CASSSDRGNYEQYF